A single sample gave rise to the 26 T cell receptor beta chains below, sequenced in a study of CD8+ T cells in alopecia areata. Reverse transcription of extracted RNA yielded cDNA, which provided the sequencing template. TCRdb's copy holds only in-frame clones and misses some; the assay was immunoSEQ multiplex PCR. The sample holds around 300,000 clones, about three fifths seen once. Treatment noted: oral pan-JAK inhibitor, 5-10 mg twice daily. The sequencing here drew on CD4+ T cells sorted from blood, taken around week 53, from a patient treated with tofacitinib. These receptors all come from a human donor with alopecia areata.

The chain joins TRBV29-1 to TRBJ2-1, with 8 nucleotides matching TRBD2. This CDR3 contains 13 residues. The V gene's germline CDR1 is SQVTM and CDR2 ANQGSEA. After removal of 4 bases from V and 2 bases from J, the junction contained 1 base not matched to a gene. The DNA of the CDR3 is TGCAGCGTTGGCGGGGGGCCCTACAATGAGCAGTTCTTC. Protein product: CSVGGGPYNEQFF.

V and J are TRBV29-1 and TRBJ2-5, with 7 bases fitting TRBD2. Germline values: CDR1 SQVTM, CDR2 ANQGSEA. V was clipped by 5 bases and J by 5 bases; unmatched bases: 11. The CDR3 totals 14 residues. CDR3 bases: TGCAGCGTTCCACAACTAGCGCGGGCGGAGACCCAGTACTTC. As protein: CSVPQLARAETQYF.

This clone was picked up a small number of times. This chain connects TRBV7-9 to TRBJ2-7, with 7 bases aligning to TRBD1. Germline CDR1 is SEHNR and CDR2 is FQNEAQ (reference sequence). The V gene end was trimmed by 2 bases and the J gene end by 3 bases; junction bases not matched to a gene: 16. The CDR3 has 18 amino acids. The CDR3 DNA is TGTGCCAGCAGCTTATATACCCGACCGACGGGACAGAGCTACGAGCAGTACTTC. This codes for CASSLYTRPTGQSYEQYF.

This chain connects TRBV25-1 to TRBJ1-1; 7 bases line up with TRBD1. This CDR3 spans 14 amino acids. Trimming removed 4 bases from V and 2 bases from J; junction bases left unmatched: 4. Germline V lookup: CDR1 MGHDK, CDR2 SYGVNS. CDR3 sequence: CASSGQGVNTEAFF. In nucleotides, the CDR3 is TGTGCCAGCAGTGGACAGGGAGTAAACACTGAAGCTTTCTTT.

This chain uses TRBV4-1 with TRBJ2-3; D is possibly TRBD2 (6 bases). This CDR3 spans 15 amino acids. V dropped 1 base and J dropped 3 bases, with 11 bases sitting between them. Germline V gene sequence: CDR1 MGHRA, CDR2 YSYEKL. CDR3 region: CASSQGLLATDTQYF. In DNA, the CDR3 is TGCGCCAGCAGCCAAGGTCTCCTAGCGACAGATACGCAGTATTTT.

The chain has TRBV4-2 and TRBJ2-4; 7 nucleotides align to TRBD1. There are 17 residues in the CDR3. CDR1 and CDR2 from the germline V gene are LGHNA and YNFKEQ. The V and J ends lost 2 bases and 0 bases, in that order; junction bases with no gene match: 7. The DNA of the CDR3 is TGTGCCAGCAGCCAACCCAGGACAGGTGTAGCCAAAAACATTCAGTACTTC. This sequence encodes CASSQPRTGVAKNIQYF.

The chain employs TRBV27 and TRBJ1-1, with unresolved D. V lost 5 bases to trimming and J lost 4 bases, with 14 bases between them. This CDR3 spans 14 amino acids. Germline-derived CDR1 and CDR2 are MNHEY and SMNVEV (reference sequence). CDR3 coding DNA: TGTGCCAGCAGTCCCCGACTGGGTTCCACTGAAGCTTTCTTT. Its translation: CASSPRLGSTEAFF.

This clone has just one count. The V call is TRBV6-5, the J call TRBJ1-2; D gene unclear. Trimming removed 8 bases from V and 7 bases from J, with 17 bases in between. Germline values: CDR1 MNHEY, CDR2 SVGAGI. The CDR3 runs 13 residues. CDR3 sequence reads: CASAEDSGPGYTF. CDR3 in DNA: TGTGCCAGCGCCGAGGACTCGGGCCCTGGCTACACCTTC.

The chain uses TRBV14 and TRBJ1-6; D perhaps matches TRBD1 (5 bases). The CDR3 runs to 14 residues. The germline V gene has CDR1 SGHDN and CDR2 FVKESK. With 3 bases removed from V and 2 bases from J, the gap between germline ends came to 5 bases. CDR3 sequence (DNA): TGTGCCAGCAGCCACAGGGCCTATAATTCACCCCTCCACTTT. Its protein is CASSHRAYNSPLHF.

This clone was counted only a few times. The J gene is TRBJ1-2, the V gene TRBV29-1, with D maybe TRBD1 (5 bases). Germline assignment: CDR1 SQVTM and CDR2 ANQGSEA. Trimming pared 5 bases from V and 4 bases from J, leaving 11 bases between. The CDR3 extends over 12 amino acids. The CDR3 is CSVFLGPYGYTF. The CDR3 coding sequence is TGCAGCGTTTTCTTGGGGCCCTATGGCTACACCTTC.

This chain joins TRBV7-2 and TRBJ2-3; possible D gene TRBD2, 5 bases. The V gene's germline CDR1 is SGHTA and CDR2 FQGNSA. V shed 6 bases and J shed 4 bases, with 11 bases lying between them. The CDR3 sequence is 13 residues long. CDR3 nucleotides: TGTGCCAGCAGTCGGATTAGCGCAGATACGCAGTATTTT. Amino acids: CASSRISADTQYF.

This clone was counted only a few times. The gene calls are TRBV7-9 and TRBJ1-3, with unresolved D. This CDR3 spans 13 amino acids. V was clipped by 7 bases and J by 1 base, with 8 bases between them. Per germline, CDR1 SEHNR and CDR2 FQNEAQ (reference sequence). CDR3: CASILGSGNTIYF. As DNA, the CDR3 is TGTGCCAGCATACTGGGTTCTGGAAACACCATATATTTT.

There are a few counts of this clone. The rearrangement joins TRBV19 to TRBJ2-7; D is perhaps TRBD1 or TRBD2 (5 bases each). Germline assignment: CDR1 LNHDA and CDR2 SQIVND (reference sequence). The CDR3 runs to 14 residues. V was pared by 5 bases and J by 2 bases, with 13 bases between. CDR3 sequence: CASSHRDGPYEQYF. CDR3 nucleotide sequence: TGTGCCAGTAGTCACCGGGACGGACCCTACGAGCAGTACTTC. Based on the CDR3 plus reference TRBV19 and TRBJ2-7, the full variable domain is DGGITQSPKYLFRKEGQNVTLSCEQNLNHDAMYWYRQDPGQGLRLIYYSQIVNDFQKGDIAEGYSVSREKKESFPLTVTSAQKNPTAFYLCASSHRDGPYEQYFGPGTRLTVT.

The V and J genes are TRBV25-1 and TRBJ2-1, with no clear D. CDR1 is MGHDK and CDR2 is SYGVNS in the germline V gene. Trimming removed 6 bases from V and 1 base from J, with 1 base in between. This CDR3 is 11 amino acids long. CDR3 sequence reads: CASRSYNEQFF. The CDR3 bases are TGTGCCAGCAGGTCCTACAATGAGCAGTTCTTC.

The chain has TRBV25-1 and TRBJ2-5, with TRBD2 matching over 10 bases. The germline gives CDR1 MGHDK, CDR2 SYGVNS. This CDR3 contains 14 residues. With 6 bases clipped from V and 4 bases from J, the junction kept 5 bases outside the gene matches. The CDR3 DNA is TGTGCCAGCAGGTTGAGCGGGGGGGCAGAGACCCAGTACTTC. Amino acids: CASRLSGGAETQYF.

The rearrangement links TRBV6-1 to TRBJ2-1; TRBD2 aligns across 8 bases. Germline CDR1 is MNHNS and CDR2 is SASEGT. Trimming removed 4 bases from V and 5 bases from J; junction bases left unmatched: 4. This CDR3 has 14 residues. The CDR3 here is CASSVHSGDNEQFF. Here the CDR3 DNA reads TGTGCCAGCAGTGTCCATAGCGGGGACAATGAGCAGTTCTTC.

This chain connects TRBV2 to TRBJ2-5; the match to TRBD2 covers 8 bases. The CDR3 totals 14 residues. Germline CDR1 reads SNHLY; CDR2 reads FYNNEI. Trimming cost V 5 bases and J 2 bases; bases outside gene matches: 4. The CDR3 reads CASSTAGVQETQYF. In DNA form, the CDR3 reads TGTGCCAGCAGTACAGCGGGGGTGCAAGAGACCCAGTACTTC. Supplemented by reference TRBV2 and TRBJ2-5, the full variable domain reads EPEVTQTPSHQVTQMGQEVILRCVPISNHLYFYWYRQILGQKVEFLVSFYNNEISEKSEIFDDQFSVERPDGSNFTLKIRSTKLEDSAMYFCASSTAGVQETQYFGPGTRLLVL.

V gene TRBV7-9 combines with J gene TRBJ2-1, with 8 positions matching TRBD2. Germline trimming cut 5 bases from V and 2 bases from J; bases unmatched to any gene: 8. This CDR3 contains 16 residues. Germline V lookup: CDR1 SEHNR, CDR2 FQNEAQ (reference sequence). CDR3 nucleotide sequence: TGTGCCAGCAGCGGGGCCCGGGGGGGCGCCTACAATGAGCAGTTCTTC. This codes for CASSGARGGAYNEQFF.

The chain has TRBV30 and TRBJ1-2; D might be TRBD1 (6 bases). V was cut by 1 base and J by 1 base, with 10 bases left in between. CDR1 is GTSNPN, CDR2 SVGIG, per germline (reference sequence). The CDR3 contains 14 residues. CDR3 in amino acids: CAWSGQANNYGYTF. The CDR3 nucleotides are TGTGCCTGGAGTGGACAGGCGAATAACTATGGCTACACCTTC.

Regarding this clone: The junction differs from germline at one of its ends, possibly a read error. The V gene is TRBV29-1, the J gene TRBJ1-2; D not certain. The CDR3 runs 13 residues. Germline V CDR1 and CDR2: SQVTM, ANQGSEA. CDR3 DNA sequence: TGCAGCGTTGGTCCCGGGGAAAGTTATGGCTACGCCTTC. It is translated as CSVGPGESYGYAF.

The chain combines TRBV9 with TRBJ2-5; 7 nucleotides line up with TRBD1. V was clipped by 0 bases and J by 2 bases; unmatched bases: 4. Germline CDR1 SGDLS, CDR2 YYNGEE. The CDR3 runs to 15 residues. This CDR3 reads CASSVDGTEQETQYF. The CDR3 DNA sequence: TGTGCCAGCAGCGTAGACGGGACAGAACAAGAGACCCAGTACTTC.

This clone was observed a handful of times. The V gene is TRBV2, the J gene TRBJ2-7; D assignment may be TRBD1 or TRBD2 (5 bases each). V dropped 3 bases and J dropped 3 bases, with 15 bases sitting between them. This CDR3 is built from 15 residues. Looked up from germline, CDR1 is SNHLY and CDR2 is FYNNEI. Written as DNA, the CDR3 is TGTGCCAGCAGTGATGAGGGGCGGAAACACTACGAGCAGTACTTC. Its translation: CASSDEGRKHYEQYF.

This chain uses TRBV9 with TRBJ2-7; D remains ambiguous. Germline lookup yields CDR1 SGDLS and CDR2 YYNGEE. The CDR3 contains 14 residues. V was shortened by 0 bases and J by 1 base, with 8 bases between the two germline ends. CDR3 sequence reads: CASSVDARSYEQYF. CDR3 sequence (DNA): TGTGCCAGCAGCGTAGACGCCAGATCCTACGAGCAGTACTTC.

The chain combines TRBV18 with TRBJ2-5, with TRBD2 matching 9 bases. V gave up 3 bases and J gave up 3 bases; unmatched junction bases: 5. This CDR3 has 15 residues. In germline, CDR1 is KGHSH, CDR2 LQKENI. The CDR3 region is CASSPASGEEETQYF. CDR3 DNA sequence: TGTGCCAGCTCACCGGCTAGCGGGGAGGAAGAGACCCAGTACTTC.

The CDR3 region is CSARDRTEQYF. CDR3 DNA sequence: TGCAGTGCTAGAGATCGAACAGAGCAGTACTTC. This chain uses TRBV20-1 with TRBJ2-7, with D unresolved. Trimming stripped 0 bases from V and 7 bases from J, with 7 bases between. The CDR3 totals 11 residues. Germline CDR1 DFQATT, CDR2 SNEGSKA (reference sequence).

The rearrangement joins TRBV6-5 to TRBJ2-7; D possibly corresponds to TRBD2 (6 bases). With 0 bases removed from V and 0 bases from J, the gap between germline ends came to 6 bases. CDR3 length equals 14 residues. From germline, CDR1 is MNHEY and CDR2 SVGAGI. The CDR3 sequence: CASSYSEGSYEQYF. The CDR3 region has the DNA TGTGCCAGCAGTTACTCGGAGGGCTCCTACGAGCAGTACTTC.